This is a list of T cell receptor beta chains from one sample in a study of CD8 T cells in ankylosing spondylitis. Each CDR3 protein gets one entry after TCRdb re-called the 5' RACE reads with MiXCR. The table lists around 150,000 distinct CDR3 sequences, about 6.7% of them singletons. The sample consisted of blood, either unsorted or a sorted T cell fraction (not recorded which). Every receptor here comes from a female donor with ankylosing spondylitis or in good health (not recorded which). Both conserved end residues are part of each CDR3. Fields, in order: J gene, CDR3 length, V gene, CDR3 protein.

TRBJ2-3 15 TRBV9 CASSALGQFTDTQYF
TRBJ2-3 14 TRBV12-5 CASGAGGSTDTQYF
TRBJ1-6 13 TRBV10-3 CAISDNSDSPLHF
TRBJ2-2 15 TRBV5-1 CASSFRLSNTGELFF
TRBJ1-1 14 TRBV25-1 CASSFYGLNTEAFF
TRBJ2-7 15 TRBV18 CASSLLGQGAYEQYF
TRBJ1-1 13 TRBV12-3/TRBV12-4 CASSFMGNTEAFF
TRBJ2-7 14 TRBV12-3/TRBV12-4 CASSRPSLANEQYF
TRBJ1-2 16 TRBV5-1 CASSLEGRAANYGYTF
TRBJ2-2 15 TRBV10-3 CAISEGTDNTGDLFF
TRBJ1-1 15 TRBV6-1 CASSLTGAGNTEAFF
TRBJ2-1 16 TRBV6-1 CASRRGASSSYNEQFF
TRBJ2-1 13 TRBV5-1 CASSQTPDNEQFF
TRBJ2-2 15 TRBV11-2 CASSWGLRNTGELFF
TRBJ2-1 15 TRBV7-2 CASRTGGPLYNEQFF
TRBJ2-1 13 TRBV5-1 CASSLGTNNEQFF
TRBJ2-5 16 TRBV3-1 CASSQGSGTSRETQYF
TRBJ2-7 16 TRBV18 CASSPPWAAASDEQYF
TRBJ1-2 15 TRBV10-3 CAISESKADNYGYTF
TRBJ2-7 13 TRBV29-1 CSVADTAEGEQYF
TRBJ1-5 13 TRBV5-1 CASSEGINQPQHF
TRBJ1-2 16 TRBV6-5 CASSYLRLDMGHGYTF
TRBJ1-5 14 TRBV2 CASRDSLGNQPQHF
TRBJ2-2 16 TRBV7-2 CASSLARGAGTGELFF
TRBJ2-5 18 TRBV12-3/TRBV12-4 CASSPILPGQGLGETQYF
TRBJ2-5 15 TRBV10-3 CAISYRGPGRETQYF
TRBJ1-3 14 TRBV12-3/TRBV12-4 CASSFRGSGNTIYF
TRBJ2-3 20 TRBV14 CASSQRPGTRSGGYTDTQYF
TRBJ1-4 13 TRBV29-1 CSAQAGGDEKLFF
TRBJ2-3 17 TRBV5-1 CASSWGWRGDGTDTQYF
TRBJ2-5 14 TRBV10-3 CAISESGGEETQYF
TRBJ1-1 14 TRBV6-1 CASRFDRRNTEAFF
TRBJ2-3 15 TRBV20-1 CSARPRGPYTDTQYF
TRBJ2-5 13 TRBV20-1 CSARRGGWETQYF
TRBJ2-7 12 TRBV11-2 CASSLGYLEQYF
TRBJ1-5 15 TRBV2 CASTRGQGGSQPQHF
TRBJ1-1 13 TRBV10-3 CAISEAQLTEAFF
TRBJ1-2 12 TRBV7-2 CASSFSIYGYTF
TRBJ1-5 15 TRBV4-3 CASSQGRGSNQPQHF
TRBJ1-6 16 TRBV12-3/TRBV12-4 CASSSGTDPYNSPLHF
TRBJ1-2 15 TRBV20-1 CSARDPGQGGYGYTF
TRBJ2-5 11 TRBV19 CASGGRETQYF
TRBJ2-1 15 TRBV12-3/TRBV12-4 CASRKTSGGYNEQFF
TRBJ2-7 13 TRBV29-1 CSVMDLGSYEQYF
TRBJ1-1 14 TRBV20-1 CSASGTGKNTEAFF